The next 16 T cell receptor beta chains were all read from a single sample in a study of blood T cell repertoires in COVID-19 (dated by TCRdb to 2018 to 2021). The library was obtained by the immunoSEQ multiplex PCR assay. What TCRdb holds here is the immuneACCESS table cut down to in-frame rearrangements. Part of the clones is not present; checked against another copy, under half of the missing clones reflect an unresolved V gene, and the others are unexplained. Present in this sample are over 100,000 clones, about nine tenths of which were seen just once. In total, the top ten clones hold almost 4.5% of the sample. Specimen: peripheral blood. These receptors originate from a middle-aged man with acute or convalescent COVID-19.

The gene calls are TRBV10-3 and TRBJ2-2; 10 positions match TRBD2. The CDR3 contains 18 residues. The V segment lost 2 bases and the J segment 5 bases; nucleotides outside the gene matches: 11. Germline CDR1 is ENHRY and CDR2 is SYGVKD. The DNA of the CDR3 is TGTGCCATCAGTGAGCTTAACCCTAGCGGGAGAAGTACCGGGGAGCTGTTTTTT. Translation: CAISELNPSGRSTGELFF.

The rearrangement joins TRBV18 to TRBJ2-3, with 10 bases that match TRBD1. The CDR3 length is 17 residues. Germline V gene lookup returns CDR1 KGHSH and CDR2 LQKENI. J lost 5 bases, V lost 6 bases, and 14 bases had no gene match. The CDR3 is CASSRDRGRLRVDTQYF. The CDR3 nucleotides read TGTGCCAGCTCCCGGGACAGGGGACGACTCCGGGTAGATACGCAGTATTTT.

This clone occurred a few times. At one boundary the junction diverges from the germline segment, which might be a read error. The DNA for the CDR3 is TGTGCCAGCAGCCTAGCGGGGGGGACCGGGGAGCTGTTTTTT. Its protein is CASSLAGGTGELFF. This chain links TRBV7-2 with TRBJ2-2; 12 nucleotides line up with TRBD2. The CDR3 totals 14 residues. Germline CDR1 SGHTA, CDR2 FQGNSA.

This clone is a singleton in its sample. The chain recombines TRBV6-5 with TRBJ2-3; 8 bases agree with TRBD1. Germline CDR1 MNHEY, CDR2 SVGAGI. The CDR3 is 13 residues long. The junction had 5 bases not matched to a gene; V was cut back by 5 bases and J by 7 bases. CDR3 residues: CASSQDRAHTQYF. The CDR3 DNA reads TGTGCCAGCAGTCAGGACAGGGCCCATACGCAGTATTTT.

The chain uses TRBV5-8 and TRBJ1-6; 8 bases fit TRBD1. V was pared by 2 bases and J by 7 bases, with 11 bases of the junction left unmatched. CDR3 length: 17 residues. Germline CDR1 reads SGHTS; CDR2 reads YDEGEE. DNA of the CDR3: TGTGCCAGCAGCTTACTGACAGGGGTAAATGGAAATTCACCCCTCCACTTT. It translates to CASSLLTGVNGNSPLHF.

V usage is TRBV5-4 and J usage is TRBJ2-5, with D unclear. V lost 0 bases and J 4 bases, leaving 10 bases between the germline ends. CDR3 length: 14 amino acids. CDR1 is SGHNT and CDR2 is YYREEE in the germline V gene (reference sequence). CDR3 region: CASSLGSVLETQYF. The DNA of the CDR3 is TGTGCCAGCAGCTTGGGGTCGGTCTTAGAGACCCAGTACTTC.

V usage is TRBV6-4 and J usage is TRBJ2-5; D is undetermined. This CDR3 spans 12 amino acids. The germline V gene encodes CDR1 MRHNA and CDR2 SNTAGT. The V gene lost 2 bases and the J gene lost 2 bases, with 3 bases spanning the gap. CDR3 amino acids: CASSDHQETQYF. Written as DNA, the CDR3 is TGTGCCAGCAGTGACCATCAAGAGACCCAGTACTTC.

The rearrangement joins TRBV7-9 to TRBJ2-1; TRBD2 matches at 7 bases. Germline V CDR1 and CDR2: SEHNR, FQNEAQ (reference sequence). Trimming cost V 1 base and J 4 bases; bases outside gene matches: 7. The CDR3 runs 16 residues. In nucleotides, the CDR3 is TGTGCCAGCAGCTTAGATGCGGGAGTAGGATACAATGAGCAGTTCTTC. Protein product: CASSLDAGVGYNEQFF.

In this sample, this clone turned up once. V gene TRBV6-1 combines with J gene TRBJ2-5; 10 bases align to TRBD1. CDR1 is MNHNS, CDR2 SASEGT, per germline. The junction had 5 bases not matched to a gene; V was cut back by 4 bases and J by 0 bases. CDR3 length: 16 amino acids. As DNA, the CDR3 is TGTGCCAGCAGTGCCCGGGACAGGGGATACCAAGAGACCCAGTACTTC. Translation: CASSARDRGYQETQYF.

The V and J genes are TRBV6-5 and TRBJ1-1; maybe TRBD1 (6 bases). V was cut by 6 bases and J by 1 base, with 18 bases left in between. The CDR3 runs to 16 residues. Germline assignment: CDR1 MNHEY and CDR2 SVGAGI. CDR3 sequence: CASSYGGPQRNTEAFF. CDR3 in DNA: TGTGCCAGCAGCTACGGGGGCCCCCAGAGGAACACTGAAGCTTTCTTT.

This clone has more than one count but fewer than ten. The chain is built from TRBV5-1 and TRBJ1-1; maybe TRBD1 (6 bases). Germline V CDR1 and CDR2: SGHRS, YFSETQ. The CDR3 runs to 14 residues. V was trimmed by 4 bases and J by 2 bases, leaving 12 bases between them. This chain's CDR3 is CASSRGQTNTEAFF. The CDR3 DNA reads TGCGCCAGCAGCAGAGGACAGACCAACACTGAAGCTTTCTTT.

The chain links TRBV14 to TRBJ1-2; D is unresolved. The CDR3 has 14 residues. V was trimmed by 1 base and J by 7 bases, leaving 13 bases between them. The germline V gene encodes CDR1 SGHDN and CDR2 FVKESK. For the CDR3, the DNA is TGTGCCAGCAGCCAAGGGCAGGATCCAGCTGGCTACACCTTC. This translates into CASSQGQDPAGYTF.

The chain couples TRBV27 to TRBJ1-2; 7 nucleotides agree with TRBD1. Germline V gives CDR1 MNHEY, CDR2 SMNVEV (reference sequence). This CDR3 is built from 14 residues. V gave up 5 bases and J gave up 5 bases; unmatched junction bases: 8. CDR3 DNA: TGTGCCAGCAGTACGGCTGTGACAGGGTATGGCTACACCTTC. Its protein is CASSTAVTGYGYTF.

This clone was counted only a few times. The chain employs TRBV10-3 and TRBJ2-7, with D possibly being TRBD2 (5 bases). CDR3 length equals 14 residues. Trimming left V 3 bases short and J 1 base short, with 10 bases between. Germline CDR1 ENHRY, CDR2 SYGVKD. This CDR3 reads CAISELGKSYEQYF. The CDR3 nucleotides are TGTGCCATCAGTGAACTCGGGAAGTCCTACGAGCAGTACTTC.

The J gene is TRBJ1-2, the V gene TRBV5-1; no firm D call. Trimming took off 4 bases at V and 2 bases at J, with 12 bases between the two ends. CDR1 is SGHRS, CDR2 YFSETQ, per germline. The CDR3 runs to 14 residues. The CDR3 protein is CASSPMMRNYGYTF. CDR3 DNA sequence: TGCGCCAGCAGCCCGATGATGAGAAACTATGGCTACACCTTC.

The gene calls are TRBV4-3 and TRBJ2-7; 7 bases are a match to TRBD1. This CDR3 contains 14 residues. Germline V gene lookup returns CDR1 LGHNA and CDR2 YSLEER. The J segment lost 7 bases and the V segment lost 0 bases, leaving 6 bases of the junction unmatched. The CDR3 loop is CASSQDSQGWEQYF. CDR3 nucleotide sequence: TGCGCCAGCAGCCAAGACTCACAGGGGTGGGAGCAGTACTTC.